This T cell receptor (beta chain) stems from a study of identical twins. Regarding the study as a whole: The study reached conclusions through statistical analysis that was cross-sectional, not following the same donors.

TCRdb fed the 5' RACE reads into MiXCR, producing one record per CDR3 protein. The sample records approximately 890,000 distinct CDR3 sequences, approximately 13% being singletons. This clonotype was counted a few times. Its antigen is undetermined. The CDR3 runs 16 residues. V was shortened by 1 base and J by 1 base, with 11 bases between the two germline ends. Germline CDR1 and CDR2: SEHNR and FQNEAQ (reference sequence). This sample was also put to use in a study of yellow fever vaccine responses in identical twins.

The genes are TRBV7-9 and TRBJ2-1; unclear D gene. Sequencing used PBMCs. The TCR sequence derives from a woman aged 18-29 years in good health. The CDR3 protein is CASSLGGPTSYNEQFF. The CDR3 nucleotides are TGTGCCAGCAGCTTAGGAGGACCGACTTCCTACAATGAGCAGTTCTTC.